Below are 18 T cell receptor beta chains sequenced from a single sample in a study of blood T cell repertoires in COVID-19. Using immunoSEQ multiplex PCR, the repertoire was profiled, and TCRdb retains in-frame clones only, with some absent. The sample yields about 370,000 clones, 87% seen once. Material for sequencing was peripheral blood. Receptor source: a woman aged 25-40 years with COVID-19, enrolled during active disease.

This CDR3 is CASSLGGTSGNTGELFF. In DNA, the CDR3 is TGTGCCAGCAGCTTAGGGGGGACTAGCGGGAACACCGGGGAGCTGTTTTTT. The chain has TRBV7-9 and TRBJ2-2; 11 bases agree with TRBD2. CDR1 is SEHNR and CDR2 is FQNEAQ in the germline V gene (reference sequence). This CDR3 is 17 amino acids long. Losses at the gene ends were 1 base for V and 1 base for J; bases not matched to a gene: 2.

This chain joins TRBV19 and TRBJ2-1; 8 bases match TRBD1. Germline trimming cut 5 bases from V and 5 bases from J; bases unmatched to any gene: 2. This CDR3 spans 13 amino acids. Germline V gene data show CDR1 as LNHDA and CDR2 as SQIVND (reference sequence). CDR3 in amino acids: CASSPDRDNEQFF. CDR3 sequence (DNA): TGTGCCAGTAGTCCGGACAGGGACAATGAGCAGTTCTTC.

This clone was seen only once. V is TRBV15 and J is TRBJ2-5, with D unclear. Trimming shortened V by 0 bases and J by 1 base, and 9 bases separated the two germline ends. Germline V gene lookup returns CDR1 LNHNV and CDR2 YYDKDF (reference sequence). The CDR3 sequence is 15 residues long. The CDR3 DNA sequence: TGTGCCACCAGCAGAGATGGTAGTGGCCAAGAGACCCAGTACTTC. Its translation: CATSRDGSGQETQYF.

This clone has just a few counts. This chain links TRBV19 with TRBJ1-1, with D possibly being TRBD1 (5 bases). The ends were cut back, 9 bases at V and 1 base at J, with 15 bases in the middle. This CDR3 has 14 residues. Germline V gene lookup returns CDR1 LNHDA and CDR2 SQIVND (reference sequence). CDR3 coding DNA: TGTGCCAGCCTCCCCGGGGGTCGGAACACTGAAGCTTTCTTT. Its translation: CASLPGGRNTEAFF. Looking up the rest from reference TRBV19 and TRBJ1-1 gives the full variable domain: DGGITQSPKYLFRKEGQNVTLSCEQNLNHDAMYWYRQDPGQGLRLIYYSQIVNDFQKGDIAEGYSVSREKKESFPLTVTSAQKNPTAFYLCASLPGGRNTEAFFGQGTRLTVV.

The J gene is TRBJ2-7, the V gene TRBV5-1; the D gene is possibly TRBD2 (5 bases). This CDR3 comprises 16 residues. Germline V gene sequence: CDR1 SGHRS, CDR2 YFSETQ. Trimming shortened V by 0 bases and J by 1 base, and 14 bases separated the two germline ends. For the CDR3, the DNA is TGCGCCAGCAGCTTGGGACCGGGGTGGGGTTCCTACGAGCAGTACTTC. Encoded protein: CASSLGPGWGSYEQYF.

This clone was observed a few times. The J gene is TRBJ2-1, the V gene TRBV30; 7 bases are shared with TRBD2. Germline V gene lookup returns CDR1 GTSNPN and CDR2 SVGIG (reference sequence). After removal of 5 bases from V and 3 bases from J, the junction contained 10 bases not matched to a gene. The CDR3 has 15 amino acids. The CDR3 region has the DNA TGTGCCTGGTCGCCTGGCGGGAGCTTCTACAATGAGCAGTTCTTC. It translates to CAWSPGGSFYNEQFF.

This clone turned up a few times. The rearrangement joins TRBV19 to TRBJ1-1; TRBD1 matches 9 bases. Germline values: CDR1 LNHDA, CDR2 SQIVND (reference sequence). CDR3 length equals 17 residues. The junction had 12 bases not matched to a gene; V was cut back by 6 bases and J by 1 base. The CDR3, as DNA: TGTGCCAGTAGCCCCACATCTTTGGGACAGGGGAACACTGAAGCTTTCTTT. Translated, it gives CASSPTSLGQGNTEAFF.

The CDR3 protein is CASSWGGDGNQPQHF. CDR3 sequence (DNA): TGCGCCAGCAGCTGGGGGGGAGATGGCAATCAGCCCCAGCATTTT. The V call is TRBV5-1, the J call TRBJ1-5; TRBD1 might be the D (5 bases). The V and J ends lost 3 bases and 2 bases respectively, with 12 bases between them. The CDR3 is 15 amino acids. Germline assignment: CDR1 SGHRS and CDR2 YFSETQ.

The chain employs TRBV7-2 and TRBJ1-4; TRBD1 matches 8 bases. This CDR3 contains 14 residues. Germline CDR1 reads SGHTA; CDR2 reads FQGNSA. V trimming: 5 bases; J trimming: 11 bases; junction bases outside the gene matches: 10. The CDR3 is CASSQGQGARKLFF. The CDR3 region has the DNA TGTGCCAGCAGCCAGGGGCAGGGGGCGAGGAAACTGTTTTTT. The full variable domain, its missing parts supplied by reference TRBV7-2 and TRBJ1-4, is GAGVSQSPSNKVTEKGKDVELRCDPISGHTALYWYRQSLGQGLEFLIYFQGNSAPDKSGLPSDRFSAERTGGSVSTLTIQRTQQEDSAVYLCASSQGQGARKLFFGSGTQLSVL.

This chain uses TRBV25-1 with TRBJ2-3, with 10 bases that match TRBD1. The CDR3 is 17 amino acids. The germline V gene has CDR1 MGHDK and CDR2 SYGVNS. The junction had 14 bases not matched to a gene; V was cut back by 7 bases and J by 4 bases. The CDR3 sequence: CASTTRYGTGEADTQYF. The CDR3 DNA reads TGTGCCAGCACCACCCGGTACGGGACAGGGGAGGCAGATACGCAGTATTTT.

This chain joins TRBV4-3 and TRBJ2-5; D call uncertain. This CDR3 has 10 residues. With 5 bases removed from V and 7 bases from J, the gap between germline ends came to 5 bases. Looked up from germline, CDR1 is LGHNA and CDR2 is YSLEER. CDR3 DNA: TGCGCCAGCAGCGTAGCGACCCAGTACTTC. It translates to CASSVATQYF.

The V call is TRBV12-3 or TRBV12-4, the J call TRBJ2-1, with 7 bases aligning to TRBD1. V lost 6 bases and J lost 8; bases outside the gene matches: 7. This CDR3 is 13 amino acids long. The CDR3: CASSRDSPDEQFF. CDR3 nucleotides: TGTGCCAGCAGCAGGGACAGTCCCGATGAGCAGTTCTTC.

This chain connects TRBV2 to TRBJ2-2, with a tentative D call TRBD1 (5 bases). CDR1 SNHLY and CDR2 FYNNEI come from the germline V gene. V lost 6 bases to trimming and J lost 5 bases, with 13 bases between them. This CDR3 is built from 14 residues. This CDR3 is CASRRGQVTGELFF. The CDR3 coding sequence is TGTGCCAGCAGAAGGGGTCAAGTAACCGGGGAGCTGTTTTTT.

The genes are TRBV7-9 and TRBJ1-2; 9 positions match TRBD1. This CDR3 comprises 14 residues. Germline CDR1 reads SEHNR; CDR2 reads FQNEAQ (reference sequence). V gave up 4 bases and J gave up 8 bases; unmatched junction bases: 8. Written as DNA, the CDR3 is TGTGCCAGCAGCTCGGGGGACAGGGTAGGCGGCTACACCTTC. Translating it yields CASSSGDRVGGYTF.

This clone was seen a few times. The same CDR3 can be traced to other DNA sequences in this sample. The chain is built from TRBV6-5 and TRBJ1-3; TRBD1 aligns across 8 bases. V lost 0 bases to trimming and J lost 3 bases; unmatched junction nucleotides: 1. Per the germline V gene, CDR1 is MNHEY and CDR2 is SVGAGI. The CDR3 totals 15 residues. CDR3 in DNA: TGTGCCAGCAGTTACTCGGGGACAGGTGGAAACACCATATATTTT. This sequence encodes CASSYSGTGGNTIYF.

This chain links TRBV14 with TRBJ1-6; D ambiguous. Trimming took 5 bases from V and 9 from J, leaving 11 bases between them. This CDR3 region has 13 residues. Germline V gene sequence: CDR1 SGHDN, CDR2 FVKESK. CDR3 DNA: TGTGCCAGCAGCGCGGCCGGTGGTTCACCCCTCCACTTT. Amino acids: CASSAAGGSPLHF.

This clone was picked up a small number of times. CDR3: CASSLGGSGSVYEQYF. The CDR3 nucleotides are TGTGCCAGCAGCTTAGGGGGTAGCGGGAGCGTCTACGAGCAGTACTTC. The chain combines TRBV7-8 with TRBJ2-7, with 9 bases matching TRBD2. The CDR3 has 16 amino acids. The germline gives CDR1 SGHVS, CDR2 FQNEAQ. After removal of 1 base from V and 3 bases from J, the junction contained 7 bases not matched to a gene.

The V and J genes are TRBV23-1 and TRBJ2-1, with a weak D call TRBD1 (5 bases). TRBV23-1 qualifies as an ORF whose function is uncertain. The CDR3 sequence is 17 residues long. Trimming removed 0 bases at V and 1 base at J, with 13 bases between. This CDR3 reads CASSQSHRNGSYNEQFF. In DNA, the CDR3 is TGCGCCAGCAGTCAATCCCACAGGAACGGTTCCTACAATGAGCAGTTCTTC.